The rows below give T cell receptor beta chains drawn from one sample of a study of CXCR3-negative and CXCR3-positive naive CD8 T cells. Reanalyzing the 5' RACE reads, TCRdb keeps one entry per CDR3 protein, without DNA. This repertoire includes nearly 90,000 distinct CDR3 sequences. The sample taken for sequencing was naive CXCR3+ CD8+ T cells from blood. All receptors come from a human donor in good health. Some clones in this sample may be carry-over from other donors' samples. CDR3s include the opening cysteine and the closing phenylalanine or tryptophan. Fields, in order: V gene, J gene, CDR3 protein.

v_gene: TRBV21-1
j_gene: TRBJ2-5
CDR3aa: CASSILKTQYF

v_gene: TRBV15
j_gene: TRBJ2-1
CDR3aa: CATSRGGVPYNEQFF

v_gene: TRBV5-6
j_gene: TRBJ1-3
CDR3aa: CASSSTTEPGNTIYF

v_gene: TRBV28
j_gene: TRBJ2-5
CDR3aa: CATEPEGGALQETQYF

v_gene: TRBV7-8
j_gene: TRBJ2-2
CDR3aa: CASSPMDSPGELFF

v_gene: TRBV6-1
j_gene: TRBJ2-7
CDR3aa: CASNLVRVYEQYF

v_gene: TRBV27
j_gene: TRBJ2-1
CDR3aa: CASSLSTGGLNEQFF

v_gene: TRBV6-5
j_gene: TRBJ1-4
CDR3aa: CASRPYRDRDEKLFF

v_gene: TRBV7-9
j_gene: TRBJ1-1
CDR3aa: CASSLGQGPAEAFF

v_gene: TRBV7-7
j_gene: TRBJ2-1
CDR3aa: CASSLVGGEGNEQFF

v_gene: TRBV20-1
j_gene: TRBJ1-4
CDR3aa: CSATGQGAFTTNEKLFF

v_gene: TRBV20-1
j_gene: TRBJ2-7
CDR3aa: CSASLSGNTYEQYF

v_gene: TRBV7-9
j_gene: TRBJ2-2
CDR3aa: CASSLGGRPTGELFF

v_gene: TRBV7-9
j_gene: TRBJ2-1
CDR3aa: CASSLPLRASGRTLDEQFF

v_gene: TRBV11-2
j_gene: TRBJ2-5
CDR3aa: CASSLWRQETQYF

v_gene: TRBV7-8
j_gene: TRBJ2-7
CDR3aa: CASSLGSGSSEQYF

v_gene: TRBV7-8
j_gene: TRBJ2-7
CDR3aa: CASSVRDLSSYEQYF

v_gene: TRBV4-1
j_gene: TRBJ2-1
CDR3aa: CASSLTTNEQFF

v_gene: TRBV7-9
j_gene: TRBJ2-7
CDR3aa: CAGSSETYEQYF

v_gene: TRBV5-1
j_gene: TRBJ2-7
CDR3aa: CASSSHRDINSYEQYF

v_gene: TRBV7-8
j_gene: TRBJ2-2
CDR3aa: CASSLAGVAGELFF

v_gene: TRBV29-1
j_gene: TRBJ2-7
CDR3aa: CSISPGQGWNEQYF

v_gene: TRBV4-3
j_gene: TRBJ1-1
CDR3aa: CASSQGSNTEAFF

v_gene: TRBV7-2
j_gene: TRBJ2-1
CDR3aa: CASSLGGFTSGQTPSSYNEQFF

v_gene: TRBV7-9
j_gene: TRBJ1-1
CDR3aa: CASSLGERKPNTEAFF

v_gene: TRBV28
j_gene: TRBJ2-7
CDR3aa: CASSLWGVDSWREKYF

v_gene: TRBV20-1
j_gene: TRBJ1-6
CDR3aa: CSARDRGLKLHF

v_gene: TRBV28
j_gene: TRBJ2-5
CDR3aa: CASSLAWETQYF

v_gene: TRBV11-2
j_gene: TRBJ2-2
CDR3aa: CASSQRTGRAGELFF

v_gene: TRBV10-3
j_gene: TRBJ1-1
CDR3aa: CAIRDRGRDTEAFF

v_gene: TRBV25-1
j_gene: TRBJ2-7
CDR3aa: CASCPGTYSYEQYF

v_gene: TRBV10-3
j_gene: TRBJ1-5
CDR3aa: CAISDDLTGPNQPQHF

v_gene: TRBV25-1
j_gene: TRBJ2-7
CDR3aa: CASSAPGLSYEQYF

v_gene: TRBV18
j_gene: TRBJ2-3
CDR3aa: CASSPGRGRTDTQYF

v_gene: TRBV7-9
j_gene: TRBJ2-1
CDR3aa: CASSLSGTSGDEQFF

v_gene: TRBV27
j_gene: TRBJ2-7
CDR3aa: CASSEGTGRYEQYF

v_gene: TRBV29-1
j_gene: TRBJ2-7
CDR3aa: CSVLGAAGEQYF

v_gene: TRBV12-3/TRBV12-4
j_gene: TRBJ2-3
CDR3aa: CASSYGGKGSDTQYF

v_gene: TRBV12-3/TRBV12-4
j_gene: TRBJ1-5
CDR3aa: CASSLEAGGQPQHF

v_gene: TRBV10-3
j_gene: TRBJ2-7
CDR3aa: CVSAGNNYEQYF

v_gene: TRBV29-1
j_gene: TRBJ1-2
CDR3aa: CSVENRANYGYTF

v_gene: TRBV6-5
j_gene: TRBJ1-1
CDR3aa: CASSYTGPGVNTEAFF

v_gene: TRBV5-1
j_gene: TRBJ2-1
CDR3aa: CASSLAGGDNEQFF

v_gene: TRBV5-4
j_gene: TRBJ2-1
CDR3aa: CASSLTGVGQFF

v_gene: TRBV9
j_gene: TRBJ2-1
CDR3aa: CASSVSRGYNEQFF

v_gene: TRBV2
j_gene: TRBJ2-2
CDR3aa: CASMLSLSTGELFF

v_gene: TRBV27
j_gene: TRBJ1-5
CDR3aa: CASSLRPGADQPQHF

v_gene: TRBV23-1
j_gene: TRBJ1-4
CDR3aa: CASSRGGHEKLFF

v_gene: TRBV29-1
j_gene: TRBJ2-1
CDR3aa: CSVESLDRGNYNEQFF

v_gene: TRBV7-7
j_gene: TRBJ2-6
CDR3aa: CASNLSFAGANVLTF

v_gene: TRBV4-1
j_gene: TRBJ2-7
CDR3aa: CASSQSSGYEQYF

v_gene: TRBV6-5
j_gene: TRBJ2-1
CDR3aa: CASRLAGATYNEQFF

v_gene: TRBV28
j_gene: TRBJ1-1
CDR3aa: CASGQWDTEAFF

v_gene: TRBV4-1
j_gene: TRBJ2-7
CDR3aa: CASSQEPGRSYEQYF